This TCR beta chain was observed in a study of shared clonotypes between healthy human individuals. The count of this clone is one. Repertoires were generated with immunoSEQ multiplex PCR, while TCRdb's copy carries only in-frame clones and drops some. Among over a million clones listed, roughly 95% were seen once. This CDR3 is 18 amino acids long. Between the trimmed V and J ends, which lost 1 base and 5 bases, there was a span of 21 bases. CDR1 is SGHVS, CDR2 FQNEAQ, per germline. The chain joins TRBV7-8 to TRBJ2-1, with D possibly TRBD2 on 5 matching bases. This receptor was taken from a man aged 25 to 45 in good health. The source material was naive CD4+ T cells sorted from blood. Subset reported: CD45RA+ positively selected. The CDR3 DNA is TGTGCCAGCAGCTTAGGTTTCTGGTCGGGGTTAAGCGACAATGAGCAGTTCTTC. Protein: CASSLGFWSGLSDNEQFF.